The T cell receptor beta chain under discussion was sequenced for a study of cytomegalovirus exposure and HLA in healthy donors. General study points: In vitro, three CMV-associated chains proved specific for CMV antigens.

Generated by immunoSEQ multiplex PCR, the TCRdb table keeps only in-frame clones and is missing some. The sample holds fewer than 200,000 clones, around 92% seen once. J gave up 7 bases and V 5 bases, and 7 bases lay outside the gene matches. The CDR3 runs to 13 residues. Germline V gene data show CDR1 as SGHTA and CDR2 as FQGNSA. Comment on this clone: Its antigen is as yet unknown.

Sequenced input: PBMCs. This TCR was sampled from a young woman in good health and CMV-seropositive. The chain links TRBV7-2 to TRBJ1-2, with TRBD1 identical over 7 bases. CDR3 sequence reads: CASSPDRVRGYTF. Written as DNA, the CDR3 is TGTGCCAGCAGCCCTGACAGGGTCCGTGGCTACACCTTC.